This T cell receptor beta chain came from a study of CD8+ T cells in alopecia areata. Study at large: Patients in the treated group were given tofacitinib by mouth, 5 to 10 mg twice a day. Patients took tofacitinib for 6 to 18 months, followed by 6 drug-free months. Findings of the study overall: More clonal than normal scalp was lesional scalp, particularly alopecia totalis/universalis. Scalp and blood samples kept many expanded lesional clones throughout tofacitinib.

Stated treatment: oral pan-JAK inhibitor, 5-10 mg twice daily. A word on this clone: The antigen remains unidentified.

RNA, once extracted, was reverse transcribed into cDNA for use as the sequencing template. TCRdb's table, derived via immunoSEQ multiplex PCR, lists solely in-frame clones and lacks some. The table shows 150,000 to 200,000 clones, with 65% occurring only once. Sequences were derived from CD4+ T cells sorted from blood, sampled at week 4, from a patient treated with tofacitinib. The origin of this receptor is a human donor with alopecia areata.

In DNA, the CDR3 is TGTGCCAGCAGCCCGGACAGGGGGCTGGCCGGGGAGCTGTTTTTT. It specifies CASSPDRGLAGELFF. The V gene is TRBV5-6, the J gene TRBJ2-2; 11 bases are a match to TRBD1. The V segment lost 4 bases and the J segment 6 bases; nucleotides outside the gene matches: 5. CDR1 and CDR2 (germline): SGHDT, YYEEEE. The CDR3 consists of 15 residues.